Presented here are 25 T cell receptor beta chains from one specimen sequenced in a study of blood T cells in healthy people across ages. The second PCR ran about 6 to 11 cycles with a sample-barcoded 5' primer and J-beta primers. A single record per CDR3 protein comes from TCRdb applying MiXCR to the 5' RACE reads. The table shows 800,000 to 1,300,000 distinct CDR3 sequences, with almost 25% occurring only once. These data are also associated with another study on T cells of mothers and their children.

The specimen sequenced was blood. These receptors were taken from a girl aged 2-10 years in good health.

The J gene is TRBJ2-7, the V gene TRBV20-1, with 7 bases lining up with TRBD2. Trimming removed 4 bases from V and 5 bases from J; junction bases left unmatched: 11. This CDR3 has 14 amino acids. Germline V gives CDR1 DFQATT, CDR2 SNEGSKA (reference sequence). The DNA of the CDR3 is TGCAGTGCTACAAGTGGGCGGGAGTTTAACGAGCAGTACTTC. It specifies CSATSGREFNEQYF.

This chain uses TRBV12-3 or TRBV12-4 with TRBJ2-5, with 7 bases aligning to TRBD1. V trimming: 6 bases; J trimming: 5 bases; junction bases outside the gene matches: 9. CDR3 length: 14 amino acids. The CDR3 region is CASSPTGDWETQYF. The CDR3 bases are TGTGCCAGCAGCCCCACAGGGGATTGGGAGACCCAGTACTTC.

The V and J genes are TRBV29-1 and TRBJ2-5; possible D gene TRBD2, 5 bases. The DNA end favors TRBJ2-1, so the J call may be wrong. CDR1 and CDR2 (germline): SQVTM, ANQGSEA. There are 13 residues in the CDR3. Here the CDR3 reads CSVPLWRIAEQFF. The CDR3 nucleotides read TGCAGCGTCCCTCTTTGGAGGATCGCGGAGCAGTTCTTC.

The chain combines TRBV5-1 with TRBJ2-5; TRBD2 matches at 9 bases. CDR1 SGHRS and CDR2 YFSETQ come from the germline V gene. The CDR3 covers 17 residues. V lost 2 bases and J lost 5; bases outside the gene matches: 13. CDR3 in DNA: TGCGCCAGCAGCTTTCGGCTAGCGGGACTTTCTGGGGAGACCCAGTACTTC. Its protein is CASSFRLAGLSGETQYF.

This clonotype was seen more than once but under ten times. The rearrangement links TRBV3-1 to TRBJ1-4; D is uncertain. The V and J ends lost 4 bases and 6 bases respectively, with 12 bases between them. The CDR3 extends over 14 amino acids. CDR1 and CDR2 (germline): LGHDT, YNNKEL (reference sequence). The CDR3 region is CASSPAAADEKLFF. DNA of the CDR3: TGTGCCAGCAGCCCCGCGGCAGCTGATGAAAAACTGTTTTTT.

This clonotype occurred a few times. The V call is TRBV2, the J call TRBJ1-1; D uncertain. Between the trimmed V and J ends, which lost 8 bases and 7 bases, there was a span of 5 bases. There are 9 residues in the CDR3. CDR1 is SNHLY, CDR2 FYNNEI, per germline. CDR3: CASGDEAFF. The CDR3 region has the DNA TGTGCCAGCGGAGATGAAGCTTTCTTT.

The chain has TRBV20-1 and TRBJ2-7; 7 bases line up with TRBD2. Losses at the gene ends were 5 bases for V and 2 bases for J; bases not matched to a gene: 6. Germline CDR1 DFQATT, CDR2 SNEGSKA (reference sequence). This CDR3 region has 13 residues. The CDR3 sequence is CSASVGRAYEQYF. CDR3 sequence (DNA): TGCAGTGCTTCCGTAGGGAGGGCCTACGAGCAGTACTTC.

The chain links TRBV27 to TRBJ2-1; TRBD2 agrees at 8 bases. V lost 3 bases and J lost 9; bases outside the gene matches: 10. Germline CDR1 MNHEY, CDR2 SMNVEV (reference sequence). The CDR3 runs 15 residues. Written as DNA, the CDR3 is TGTGCCAGCAGTTTGATCGGACTAGCTGTTACTGAGCAGTTCTTC. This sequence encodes CASSLIGLAVTEQFF.

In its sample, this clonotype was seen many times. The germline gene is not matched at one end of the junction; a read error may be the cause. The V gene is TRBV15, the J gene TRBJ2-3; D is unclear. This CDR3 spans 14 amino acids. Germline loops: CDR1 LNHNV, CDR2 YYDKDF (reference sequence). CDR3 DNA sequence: TGTGCCATCCCGGGCGGCATGAGCACGGATACGCAGTATTTT. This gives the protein CAIPGGMSTDTQYF.

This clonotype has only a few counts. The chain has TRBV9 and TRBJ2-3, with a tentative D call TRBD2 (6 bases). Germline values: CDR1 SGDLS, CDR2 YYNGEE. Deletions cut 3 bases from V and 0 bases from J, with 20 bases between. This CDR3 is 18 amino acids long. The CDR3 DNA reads TGTGCCAGCAGCGCCCCTCTTGAGGGAGGAACTAGCACAGATACGCAGTATTTT. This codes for CASSAPLEGGTSTDTQYF.

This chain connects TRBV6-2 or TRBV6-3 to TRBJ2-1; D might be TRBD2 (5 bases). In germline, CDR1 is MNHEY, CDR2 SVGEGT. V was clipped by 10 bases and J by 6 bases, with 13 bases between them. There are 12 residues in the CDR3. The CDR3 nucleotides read TGTGCCACCGAAGGACTTATCAATGAGCAGTTCTTC. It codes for CATEGLINEQFF.

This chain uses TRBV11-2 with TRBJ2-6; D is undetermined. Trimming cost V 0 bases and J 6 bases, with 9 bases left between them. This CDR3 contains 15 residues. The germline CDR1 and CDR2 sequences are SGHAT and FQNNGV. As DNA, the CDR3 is TGTGCCAGCAGCTTAGATCCCGGTTCGGCCAACGTCCTGACTTTC. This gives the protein CASSLDPGSANVLTF.

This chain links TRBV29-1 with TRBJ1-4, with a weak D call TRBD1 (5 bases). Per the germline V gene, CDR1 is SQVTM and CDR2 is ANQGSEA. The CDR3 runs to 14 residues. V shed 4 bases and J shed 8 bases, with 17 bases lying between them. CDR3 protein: CSVGIGTSKEKLFF. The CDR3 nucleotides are TGCAGCGTTGGGATAGGGACTTCAAAGGAAAAACTGTTTTTT. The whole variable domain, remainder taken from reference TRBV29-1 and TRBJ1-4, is SAVISQKPSRDICQRGTSLTIQCQVDSQVTMMFWYRQQPGQSLTLIATANQGSEATYESGFVIDKFPISRPNLTFSTLTVSNMSPEDSSIYLCSVGIGTSKEKLFFGSGTQLSVL.

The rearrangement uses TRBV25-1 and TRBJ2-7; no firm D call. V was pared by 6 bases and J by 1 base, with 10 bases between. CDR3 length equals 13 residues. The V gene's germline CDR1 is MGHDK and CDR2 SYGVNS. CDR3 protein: CASSGTPSYEQYF. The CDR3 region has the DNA TGTGCCAGCAGCGGTACACCGTCCTACGAGCAGTACTTC.

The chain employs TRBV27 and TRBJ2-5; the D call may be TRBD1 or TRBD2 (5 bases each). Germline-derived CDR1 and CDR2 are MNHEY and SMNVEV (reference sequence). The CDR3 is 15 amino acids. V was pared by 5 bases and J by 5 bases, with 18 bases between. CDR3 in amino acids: CASSPDGGTMETQYF. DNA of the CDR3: TGTGCCAGCAGTCCCGACGGTGGGACGATGGAGACCCAGTACTTC.

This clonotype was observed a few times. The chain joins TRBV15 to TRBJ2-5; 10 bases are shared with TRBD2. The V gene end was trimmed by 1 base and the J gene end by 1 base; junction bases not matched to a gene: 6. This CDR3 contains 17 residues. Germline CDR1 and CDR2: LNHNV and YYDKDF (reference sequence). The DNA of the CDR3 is TGTGCCACCAGCAGAGGGGGTAGCGGGGGGACCCAAGAGACCCAGTACTTC. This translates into CATSRGGSGGTQETQYF.

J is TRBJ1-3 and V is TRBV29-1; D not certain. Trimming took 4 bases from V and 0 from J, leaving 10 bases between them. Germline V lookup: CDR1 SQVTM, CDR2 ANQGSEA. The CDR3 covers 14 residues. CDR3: CSVVDGFSGNTIYF. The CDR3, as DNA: TGCAGCGTTGTGGACGGATTCTCTGGAAACACCATATATTTT.

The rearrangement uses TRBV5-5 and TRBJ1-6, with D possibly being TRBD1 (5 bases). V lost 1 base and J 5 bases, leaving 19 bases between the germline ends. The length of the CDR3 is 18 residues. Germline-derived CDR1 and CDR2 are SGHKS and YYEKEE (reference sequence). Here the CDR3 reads CASSLKTVQFVNNSPLHF. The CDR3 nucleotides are TGTGCCAGCAGCTTGAAGACAGTGCAATTTGTGAATAATTCACCCCTCCACTTT.

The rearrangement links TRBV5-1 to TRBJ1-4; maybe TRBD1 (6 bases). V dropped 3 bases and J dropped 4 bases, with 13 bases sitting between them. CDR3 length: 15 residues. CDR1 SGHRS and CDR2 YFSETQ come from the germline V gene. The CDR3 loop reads CASSYWTESNEKLFF. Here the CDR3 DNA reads TGCGCCAGCAGCTATTGGACAGAAAGTAATGAAAAACTGTTTTTT.

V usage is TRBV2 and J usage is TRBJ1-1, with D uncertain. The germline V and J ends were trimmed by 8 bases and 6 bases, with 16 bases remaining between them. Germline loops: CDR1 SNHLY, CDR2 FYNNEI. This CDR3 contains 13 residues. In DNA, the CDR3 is TGTGCCAGCCCGCCGAGCTTAAGACCTGAAGCTTTCTTT. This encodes CASPPSLRPEAFF.

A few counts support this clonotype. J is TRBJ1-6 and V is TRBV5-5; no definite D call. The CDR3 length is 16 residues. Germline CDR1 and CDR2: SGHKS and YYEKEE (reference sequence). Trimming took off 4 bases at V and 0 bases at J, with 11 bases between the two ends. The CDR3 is CASSRVGSSYNSPLHF. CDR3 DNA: TGTGCCAGCAGCCGAGTGGGGAGCTCCTATAATTCACCCCTCCACTTT.

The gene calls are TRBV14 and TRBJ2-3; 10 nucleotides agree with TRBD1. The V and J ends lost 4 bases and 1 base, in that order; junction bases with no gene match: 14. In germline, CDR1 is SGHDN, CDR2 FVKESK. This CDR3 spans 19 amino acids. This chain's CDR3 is CASSPDRGRGRIRTDTQYF. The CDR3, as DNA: TGTGCCAGCAGCCCTGACAGGGGGCGAGGTAGGATTCGCACAGATACGCAGTATTTT. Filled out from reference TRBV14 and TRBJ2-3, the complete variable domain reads EAGVTQFPSHSVIEKGQTVTLRCDPISGHDNLYWYRRVMGKEIKFLLHFVKESKQDESGMPNNRFLAERTGGTYSTLKVQPAELEDSGVYFCASSPDRGRGRIRTDTQYFGPGTRLTVL.

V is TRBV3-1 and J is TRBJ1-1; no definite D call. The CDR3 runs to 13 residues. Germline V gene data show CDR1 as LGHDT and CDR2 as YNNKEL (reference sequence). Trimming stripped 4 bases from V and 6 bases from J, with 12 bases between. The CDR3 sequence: CASSPNHGAEAFF. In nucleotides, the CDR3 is TGTGCCAGCAGCCCCAATCACGGAGCTGAAGCTTTCTTT.

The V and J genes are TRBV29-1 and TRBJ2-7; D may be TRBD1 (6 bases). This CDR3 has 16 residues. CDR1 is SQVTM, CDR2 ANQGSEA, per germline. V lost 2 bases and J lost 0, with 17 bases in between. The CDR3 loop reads CSVELQGKAFSYEQYF. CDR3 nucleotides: TGCAGCGTTGAATTACAGGGCAAGGCCTTCTCCTACGAGCAGTACTTC.

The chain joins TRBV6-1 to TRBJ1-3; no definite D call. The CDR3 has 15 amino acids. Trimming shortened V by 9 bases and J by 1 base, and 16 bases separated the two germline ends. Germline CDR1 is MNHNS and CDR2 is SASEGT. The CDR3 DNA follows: TGTGCCAGTGGCCTGGACTCCACGTCTGGAAACACCATATATTTT. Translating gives CASGLDSTSGNTIYF.